Sequencing of this T cell receptor (beta chain) was carried out in a study of cytomegalovirus exposure and HLA in healthy donors. V dropped 5 bases and J dropped 3; count of bases not matched to a gene: 15. The germline gives CDR1 MDHEN, CDR2 SYDVKM. The CDR3 covers 18 residues. Use of 60 Vbeta and 13 Jbeta primers characterized the PCR. Sequenced by immunoSEQ multiplex PCR; TCRdb stores in-frame clones only, minus some. The table shows 100,000 or so clones, with over 80% occurring only once. The clonotype comes from a man aged 18 to 35 in good health and CMV-seronegative. The chain joins TRBV28 to TRBJ2-1, with TRBD2 matching over 8 bases. Sequencing used PBMCs. The CDR3 DNA is TGTGCCAGCAGTCCGCTACTTCCCGGGACTAGGGGCTACAATGAGCAGTTCTTC. Translated: CASSPLLPGTRGYNEQFF. Full variable domain (missing parts from reference TRBV28 and TRBJ2-1): DVKVTQSSRYLVKRTGEKVFLECVQDMDHENMFWYRQDPGLGLRLIYFSYDVKMKEKGDIPEGYSVSREKKERFSLILESASTNQTSMYLCASSPLLPGTRGYNEQFFGPGTRLTVL.